A single sample is the source of the 7 T cell receptor beta chains below, sequenced in a study of T-cell memory formation after mild COVID-19. TCRdb called the 5' RACE reads again in MiXCR, with one record for every CDR3 protein. Here the sample spans roughly 150,000 distinct CDR3 sequences, around 15% being singletons. Sequencing used PBMCs or a T cell subset sorted from them (not recorded which). The receptors stem from an adult woman who had mild COVID-19 (a few samples of this study predate the infection). Cell type and time point are not known.

The rearrangement uses TRBV6-5 and TRBJ1-1; D gene ambiguous. This CDR3 has 12 amino acids. The germline V and J ends were trimmed by 6 bases and 0 bases, with 5 bases remaining between them. CDR1 and CDR2 (germline): MNHEY, SVGAGI. The CDR3, as DNA: TGTGCCAGCAGGTCGCTGAACACTGAAGCTTTCTTT. Amino acids: CASRSLNTEAFF.

The rearrangement joins TRBV6-5 to TRBJ2-1, with TRBD1 identical over 10 bases. Germline V gives CDR1 MNHEY, CDR2 SVGAGI. The length of the CDR3 is 14 residues. V was clipped by 6 bases and J by 9 bases; unmatched bases: 8. Here the CDR3 reads CASRPGQGRSEQFF. Written as DNA, the CDR3 is TGTGCCAGCAGACCGGGACAGGGGAGGAGTGAGCAGTTCTTC.

This clonotype was detected only a few times. The rearrangement links TRBV6-5 to TRBJ1-1, with a tentative D call TRBD1 (5 bases). This CDR3 has 16 residues. Trimming left V 2 bases short and J 4 bases short, with 17 bases between. Germline V gene data show CDR1 as MNHEY and CDR2 as SVGAGI. The DNA of the CDR3 is TGTGCCAGCAGTTACGGGGCGGGGGAGAGGGGCACTGAAGCTTTCTTT. This gives the protein CASSYGAGERGTEAFF.

The V and J genes are TRBV7-8 and TRBJ2-2; 8 bases are shared with TRBD2. The CDR3 is 18 amino acids. The V gene's germline CDR1 is SGHVS and CDR2 FQNEAQ. After removal of 1 base from V and 0 bases from J, the junction contained 7 bases not matched to a gene. CDR3 loop: CASSLDARREANTGELFF. As DNA, the CDR3 is TGTGCCAGCAGCTTAGATGCTAGGCGGGAGGCGAACACCGGGGAGCTGTTTTTT.

The chain carries TRBV6-6 and TRBJ1-5; D unclear. The CDR3 is made up of 13 amino acids. Trimming took off 7 bases at V and 3 bases at J, with 10 bases between the two ends. The germline V gene has CDR1 MNHNY and CDR2 SVGAGI (reference sequence). CDR3 loop: CASTKEYNQPQHF. CDR3 in DNA: TGTGCCAGCACGAAGGAGTACAATCAGCCCCAGCATTTT.

This clonotype has more than one count but fewer than ten. A read error may produce the germline difference seen at one junction end. The chain joins TRBV7-7 to TRBJ2-7, with TRBD2 identical over 10 bases. The CDR3 extends over 15 amino acids. The germline gives CDR1 SSHAT, CDR2 FNYEAQ (reference sequence). The CDR3: CASSPGLAGEYEQYF. The CDR3 DNA reads TGTGCTAGCAGCCCCGGTCTAGCGGGAGAATACGAGCAGTACTTC.

This clonotype was counted only a few times. V gene TRBV5-1 combines with J gene TRBJ1-2; a weak D match, TRBD1 (6 bases). Trimming shortened V by 3 bases and J by 6 bases, and 15 bases separated the two germline ends. The germline gives CDR1 SGHRS, CDR2 YFSETQ. The CDR3 covers 14 residues. In DNA form, the CDR3 reads TGCGCCAGCAGCTCCCGACACAGGGTGGATGGCTACACCTTC. Residues: CASSSRHRVDGYTF.